This entry concerns a single T cell receptor (beta chain). These data originate in a study of T cells after yellow fever vaccination. TCRdb re-derived calls from the 5' RACE reads in MiXCR, one entry per CDR3 protein. The sample holds about 260,000 distinct CDR3 sequences, approximately 13% seen once. Unmatched junction bases numbered 4, after V lost 3 bases and J lost 3 bases. CDR3 length equals 15 residues. The source is a man younger than 45 who received the YFV17D yellow fever vaccine. V gene TRBV12-3 or TRBV12-4 combines with J gene TRBJ2-5, with 10 bases lining up with TRBD1. Source: CD4+ T cells sorted from PBMCs, taken 45 days after the yellow fever booster vaccination. The CDR3 DNA reads as TGTGCCAGCAGTTTTGACAGGGGGCTTAAAGAGACCCAGTACTTC. Its protein is CASSFDRGLKETQYF.